This TCR beta chain was retrieved from a study of T cell responses to AZD1222 COVID-19 vaccine. Notes on the study in general: Clonal diversity was possibly underestimated; the donors were predominantly white British and more often female. Just a handful of AZD1222 recipients tested seropositive at baseline.

Germline V lookup: CDR1 KGHSH, CDR2 LQKENI. CDR3 length: 15 residues. With 1 base removed from V and 1 base from J, the gap between germline ends came to 11 bases. Measured with immunoSEQ multiplex PCR; TCRdb has only the in-frame clones, and not every one. The sample carries 90,000 to 120,000 clones, about 85% recorded once. Note on this clone: Its antigen is currently unknown.

The receptor comes from an adult who received the AZD1222 COVID-19 vaccine. The chain couples TRBV18 to TRBJ2-7, with D unresolved. The sequences come from peripheral blood, collected 28 days after the second AZD1222 dose. The CDR3 DNA follows: TGTGCCAGCTCACCACTCCCTACGGGTTCCTACGAGCAGTACTTC. This gives the protein CASSPLPTGSYEQYF.